The 25 T cell receptor beta chains presented below share a single source sample, sequenced in a study of blood T cell repertoires in COVID-19. Sequenced by immunoSEQ multiplex PCR; TCRdb stores in-frame clones only, minus some. The sample lists over 150,000 clones, around four fifths occurring once. The sequencing input was peripheral blood. The source is a man in his 70s with acute or convalescent COVID-19.

The gene calls are TRBV19 and TRBJ2-1; D remains ambiguous. This CDR3 spans 14 amino acids. Germline V gene sequence: CDR1 LNHDA, CDR2 SQIVND (reference sequence). With 4 bases removed from V and 9 bases from J, the gap between germline ends came to 16 bases. The CDR3 protein is CASSNRLRSGEQFF. In DNA, the CDR3 is TGTGCCAGTAGTAACCGTTTAAGGTCGGGTGAGCAGTTCTTC. Drawing the rest from reference TRBV19 and TRBJ2-1, the complete variable domain is DGGITQSPKYLFRKEGQNVTLSCEQNLNHDAMYWYRQDPGQGLRLIYYSQIVNDFQKGDIAEGYSVSREKKESFPLTVTSAQKNPTAFYLCASSNRLRSGEQFFGPGTRLTVL.

This clone has only a few counts. The CDR3 protein is CASSLDRSYEQYF. The CDR3 DNA sequence: TGTGCCAGCAGTTTGGACAGAAGCTACGAGCAGTACTTC. The V call is TRBV6-2 or TRBV6-3, the J call TRBJ2-7; D perhaps matches TRBD1 (6 bases). Germline V gene data show CDR1 as MNHEY and CDR2 as SVGEGT. The V gene lost 4 bases and the J gene lost 3 bases, with 10 bases spanning the gap. The CDR3 is 13 amino acids.

V and J are TRBV19 and TRBJ2-1, with D possibly being TRBD1 (6 bases). The CDR3 consists of 15 residues. With 5 bases removed from V and 5 bases from J, the gap between germline ends came to 16 bases. Germline V lookup: CDR1 LNHDA, CDR2 SQIVND (reference sequence). This CDR3 reads CASSEVQGGHNEQFF. In nucleotides, the CDR3 is TGTGCCAGTAGTGAGGTTCAAGGGGGACACAATGAGCAGTTCTTC.

CDR3 sequence reads: CASSEVFTGTGGETQYF. Written as DNA, the CDR3 is TGTGCCAGCAGTGAAGTGTTTACGGGGACAGGGGGTGAGACCCAGTACTTC. The chain employs TRBV2 and TRBJ2-5; TRBD1 agrees at 11 bases. Germline CDR1 and CDR2: SNHLY and FYNNEI. The CDR3 covers 17 residues. Trimming took 1 base from V and 5 from J; bases not matched to a gene: 9. Full variable domain (remainder filled in from reference TRBV2 and TRBJ2-5): EPEVTQTPSHQVTQMGQEVILRCVPISNHLYFYWYRQILGQKVEFLVSFYNNEISEKSEIFDDQFSVERPDGSNFTLKIRSTKLEDSAMYFCASSEVFTGTGGETQYFGPGTRLLVL.

A single count supports this clone. The chain couples TRBV7-9 to TRBJ1-5; D is unclear. Germline V CDR1 and CDR2: SEHNR, FQNEAQ (reference sequence). This CDR3 spans 14 amino acids. The V gene lost 5 bases and the J gene lost 0 bases, with 8 bases spanning the gap. This CDR3 is CASSRGDSNQPQHF. DNA for the CDR3: TGTGCCAGCAGCCGAGGAGATAGCAATCAGCCCCAGCATTTT.

The chain carries TRBV10-3 and TRBJ1-5, with unresolved D. The germline V and J ends were trimmed by 0 bases and 0 bases, with 6 bases remaining between them. Germline assignment: CDR1 ENHRY and CDR2 SYGVKD. The CDR3 covers 15 residues. CDR3 region: CAISESADSNQPQHF. In DNA, the CDR3 is TGTGCCATCAGTGAGTCGGCGGATAGCAATCAGCCCCAGCATTTT.

The rearrangement joins TRBV11-3 to TRBJ2-3, with D perhaps TRBD2 (5 bases). The V end lost 0 bases, the J end lost 1 base, and 8 bases lay between the germline ends. CDR3 length equals 15 residues. CDR1 is SGHNT and CDR2 is YENEEA in the germline V gene. DNA for the CDR3: TGTGCCAGCAGCTTAGATAGCGCGGGCACAGATACGCAGTATTTT. This codes for CASSLDSAGTDTQYF. Complete variable domain (other parts from reference TRBV11-3 and TRBJ2-3): EAGVVQSPRYKIIEKKQPVAFWCNPISGHNTLYWYLQNLGQGPELLIRYENEEAVDDSQLPKDRFSAERLKGVDSTLKIQPAELGDSAVYLCASSLDSAGTDTQYFGPGTRLTVL.

The chain couples TRBV11-2 to TRBJ1-3; no definite D call. The CDR3 has 13 residues. Germline CDR1 reads SGHAT; CDR2 reads FQNNGV. V was pared by 8 bases and J by 0 bases, with 8 bases between. The CDR3 region has the DNA TGTGCCAGCCGGGTTAGCTCTGGAAACACCATATATTTT. Amino acid sequence: CASRVSSGNTIYF.

CDR3 in amino acids: CASNRVGREDGYTF. In DNA form, the CDR3 reads TGTGCCAGCAACCGCGTTGGCAGGGAAGATGGCTACACCTTC. The chain combines TRBV6-5 with TRBJ1-2; a possible D gene is TRBD1 (5 bases). The CDR3 has 14 amino acids. Deletions cut 7 bases from V and 6 bases from J, with 18 bases between. Germline CDR1 MNHEY, CDR2 SVGAGI.

This clone has only a few counts. V and J are TRBV7-8 and TRBJ1-1; 7 bases match TRBD1. Germline CDR1 SGHVS, CDR2 FQNEAQ. The ends lost 1 base at V and 5 bases at J; junction bases unmatched: 4. The CDR3 is made up of 14 amino acids. DNA for the CDR3: TGTGCCAGCAGCTTAGGACAGGGCGCGACTGAAGCTTTCTTT. Translated, it gives CASSLGQGATEAFF.

Only a few counts were recorded for this clone. The V and J genes are TRBV10-3 and TRBJ1-2, with 10 bases lining up with TRBD1. Germline V lookup: CDR1 ENHRY, CDR2 SYGVKD. CDR3 size: 18 residues. V lost 3 bases, J lost 0 bases, and 10 bases stayed unmatched. The CDR3 bases are TGTGCCATCAGTGACCTGGACAGGGGGGATCGGTCTAACTATGGCTACACCTTC. Amino acid sequence: CAISDLDRGDRSNYGYTF.

The chain joins TRBV11-3 to TRBJ1-3; D is uncertain. This CDR3 region has 16 residues. In germline, CDR1 is SGHNT, CDR2 YENEEA. The V end was cut by 2 bases, the J end by 4 bases, with 15 bases between. DNA for the CDR3: TGTGCCAGCAGCTTATCGCCAGGCGGCGGGGGAAACACCATATATTTT. Its translation is CASSLSPGGGGNTIYF.

The chain uses TRBV7-9 and TRBJ1-1, with D tentatively TRBD1 (6 bases). The germline gives CDR1 SEHNR, CDR2 FQNEAQ (reference sequence). V shed 7 bases and J shed 2 bases, with 17 bases lying between them. This CDR3 spans 15 amino acids. In nucleotides, the CDR3 is TGTGCCAGCACCCCAAGGGGGGGCGCCAACACTGAAGCTTTCTTT. Amino acids: CASTPRGGANTEAFF.

This clone has more than one count but fewer than ten. The chain recombines TRBV5-1 with TRBJ2-1, with D maybe TRBD2 (6 bases). V shed 2 bases and J shed 9 bases, with 12 bases lying between them. The CDR3 contains 13 residues. Germline CDR1 SGHRS, CDR2 YFSETQ. The CDR3 nucleotides are TGCGCCAGCAGCTTCGGAGCGGGTGGTGAGCAGTTCTTC. Protein sequence: CASSFGAGGEQFF.

The V gene is TRBV2, the J gene TRBJ2-5; 8 nucleotides line up with TRBD2. The CDR3 length is 15 residues. Unmatched junction bases numbered 10, after V lost 3 bases and J lost 7 bases. CDR1 is SNHLY and CDR2 is FYNNEI in the germline V gene. The CDR3 reads CASSEVAGKRGTQYF. The CDR3 bases are TGTGCCAGCAGTGAGGTAGCGGGGAAAAGGGGGACCCAGTACTTC.

This clone was observed a handful of times. This sequence joins TRBV28 and TRBJ1-4; D gene ambiguous. This CDR3 is built from 14 residues. The germline V gene has CDR1 MDHEN and CDR2 SYDVKM. Trimming removed 5 bases at V and 8 bases at J, with 15 bases between. In DNA form, the CDR3 reads TGTGCCAGCAGTCCGCGCGGGCAGAACGAAAAACTGTTTTTT. Protein product: CASSPRGQNEKLFF. The whole variable domain, remainder taken from reference TRBV28 and TRBJ1-4, is DVKVTQSSRYLVKRTGEKVFLECVQDMDHENMFWYRQDPGLGLRLIYFSYDVKMKEKGDIPEGYSVSREKKERFSLILESASTNQTSMYLCASSPRGQNEKLFFGSGTQLSVL.

This clone has just one count. This chain uses TRBV5-1 with TRBJ2-5; 12 nucleotides line up with TRBD1. Germline V CDR1 and CDR2: SGHRS, YFSETQ. CDR3 length: 14 amino acids. V was clipped by 4 bases and J by 5 bases; unmatched bases: 3. The CDR3 DNA reads as TGCGCCAGCAGCACGGGGACAGGGGGCGAGACCCAGTACTTC. It encodes CASSTGTGGETQYF.

This clone has a handful of counts. The rearrangement links TRBV19 to TRBJ2-3, with 12 bases matching TRBD2. Per germline, CDR1 LNHDA and CDR2 SQIVND (reference sequence). V lost 1 base, J lost 10 bases, and 6 bases stayed unmatched. CDR3 length: 15 residues. The DNA for the CDR3 is TGTGCCAGTAGTATAGCCCCTAGCGGGAGGGTCGCGCAGTATTTT. Translated: CASSIAPSGRVAQYF.

The chain links TRBV28 to TRBJ1-2, with D perhaps matching TRBD1 (6 bases). Trimming removed 10 bases from V and 8 bases from J, with 20 bases in between. Per the germline V gene, CDR1 is MDHEN and CDR2 is SYDVKM. The CDR3 length is 13 residues. Here the CDR3 reads CATRQDNLRGYTF. CDR3 nucleotide sequence: TGTGCCACACGACAGGATAATTTGAGGGGCTACACCTTC.

The chain uses TRBV29-1 and TRBJ1-1; D perhaps matches TRBD1 (6 bases). The CDR3 contains 13 residues. Germline CDR1 and CDR2: SQVTM and ANQGSEA. V lost 2 bases and J lost 6, with 13 bases in between. CDR3 sequence (DNA): TGCAGCGTTGAAATGACAGGAGAAGCTGAAGCTTTCTTT. Translation: CSVEMTGEAEAFF.

This clone was seen only once. For the CDR3, the DNA is TGTGCCAGCTCACCTGGGTGGGGGGGCTACGAGCAGTACTTC. It translates to CASSPGWGGYEQYF. This chain links TRBV18 with TRBJ2-7; 7 bases fit TRBD2. The J segment lost 3 bases and the V segment lost 3 bases, leaving 5 bases of the junction unmatched. The CDR3 has 14 amino acids. Germline V gives CDR1 KGHSH, CDR2 LQKENI.

The chain employs TRBV7-8 and TRBJ2-3; the match to TRBD2 covers 12 bases. The CDR3 loop spans 18 amino acids. V dropped 6 bases and J dropped 4; count of bases not matched to a gene: 14. Germline loops: CDR1 SGHVS, CDR2 FQNEAQ. The CDR3 nucleotides read TGTGCCAGCAGTTTTCGGGCTAGCGGGAGGGGAAGAGCAGATACGCAGTATTTT. This translates into CASSFRASGRGRADTQYF.

J is TRBJ1-2 and V is TRBV6-2 or TRBV6-3, with D unresolved. Trimming took off 2 bases at V and 0 bases at J, with 4 bases between the two ends. This CDR3 spans 13 amino acids. The V gene's germline CDR1 is MNHEY and CDR2 SVGEGT. The CDR3 region has the DNA TGTGCCAGCAGTTACCAGTCTAACTATGGCTACACCTTC. This translates into CASSYQSNYGYTF.

This chain links TRBV7-3 with TRBJ2-7; tentatively, D is TRBD1 (5 bases). Per germline, CDR1 SGHTA and CDR2 FQGTGA. This CDR3 contains 14 residues. V lost 4 bases, J lost 6 bases, and 16 bases lay in between. CDR3 in amino acids: CASSSGSGNSEQYF. The CDR3 DNA reads TGTGCCAGCAGCTCCGGGTCAGGGAACTCCGAGCAGTACTTC. The full variable domain, rest sourced from reference TRBV7-3 and TRBJ2-7, is GAGVSQTPSNKVTEKGKYVELRCDPISGHTALYWYRQSLGQGPEFLIYFQGTGAADDSGLPNDRFFAVRPEGSVSTLKIQRTERGDSAVYLCASSSGSGNSEQYFGPGTRLTVT.

This clone was seen a few times. This chain links TRBV28 with TRBJ1-2; D unresolved. Germline-derived CDR1 and CDR2 are MDHEN and SYDVKM. V was clipped by 8 bases and J by 8 bases, with 12 bases between them. CDR3 length: 11 amino acids. CDR3 nucleotide sequence: TGTGCCAGCGAGGGAGCGGGAGGCTACACCTTC. Protein product: CASEGAGGYTF.